This passage covers 30 T cell receptor beta chains from one sample sequenced in a study of PD-1 blockade in classical Hodgkin lymphoma. Here immunoSEQ multiplex PCR was the method, and the copy in TCRdb shows in-frame clones only, minus some. The sample lists 25,000 to 30,000 clones, approximately 80% occurring once. With no exception, relapse followed autologous stem cell transplantation in all patients, and brentuximab vedotin exposure varied. The specimen comprised peripheral blood mononuclear cells (PBMCs), sampled before the second cycle of nivolumab. All receptors derive from a human donor with classical Hodgkin lymphoma.

This clone came up once. The chain employs TRBV7-2 and TRBJ1-2; D is ambiguous. Between the trimmed V and J ends, which lost 0 bases and 6 bases, there was a span of 8 bases. Germline V gene lookup returns CDR1 SGHTA and CDR2 FQGNSA. This CDR3 is built from 13 residues. CDR3 sequence (DNA): TGTGCCAGCAGCTTAGCGGGTGTGGATGGCTACACCTTC. Protein sequence: CASSLAGVDGYTF.

The V gene is TRBV4-3, the J gene TRBJ2-1; D may be TRBD2 (7 bases). CDR3 length equals 14 residues. From germline, CDR1 is LGHNA and CDR2 YSLEER. V was trimmed by 0 bases and J by 10 bases, leaving 13 bases between them. CDR3 in DNA: TGCGCCAGCAGCCAAGAATTTAGGGGGGGAGAGCAGTTCTTC. Translating gives CASSQEFRGGEQFF.

The V and J genes are TRBV4-2 and TRBJ1-1; TRBD1 agrees at 9 bases. The CDR3 is made up of 16 amino acids. Losses at the gene ends were 1 base for V and 10 bases for J; bases not matched to a gene: 13. The germline CDR1 and CDR2 sequences are LGHNA and YNFKEQ. For the CDR3, the DNA is TGTGCCAGCAGCCAAGGCCATTCTGGACAGGGGAAGTTAGCTTTCTTT. This translates into CASSQGHSGQGKLAFF.

The chain recombines TRBV19 with TRBJ1-5; no clear D. V was trimmed by 6 bases and J by 6 bases, leaving 21 bases between them. The CDR3 has 16 amino acids. CDR1 is LNHDA, CDR2 SQIVND, per germline (reference sequence). The CDR3 sequence: CASRLTGSGSGQPQHF. CDR3 DNA sequence: TGTGCCAGTAGATTGACCGGTTCGGGGAGCGGTCAGCCCCAGCATTTT.

V usage is TRBV2 and J usage is TRBJ2-7; perhaps TRBD1 as D (6 bases). CDR1 is SNHLY and CDR2 is FYNNEI in the germline V gene. The V and J ends lost 10 bases and 1 base respectively, with 14 bases between them. The CDR3 totals 13 residues. The CDR3 DNA follows: TGTGCCACCCGGACAGATAGTTCCTACGAGCAGTACTTC. Encoded protein: CATRTDSSYEQYF.

The chain has TRBV11-2 and TRBJ2-3; 12 bases line up with TRBD2. This CDR3 region has 17 residues. The J segment lost 4 bases and the V segment lost 2 bases, leaving 7 bases of the junction unmatched. Germline V gives CDR1 SGHAT, CDR2 FQNNGV. The CDR3 loop reads CASSLTASGGASDTQYF. The DNA of the CDR3 is TGTGCCAGCAGCTTAACCGCTAGCGGGGGGGCCTCAGATACGCAGTATTTT.

This sequence joins TRBV9 and TRBJ2-5, with a possible D match to TRBD2 (6 bases). This CDR3 is 15 amino acids long. Trimming left V 1 base short and J 4 bases short, with 14 bases between. Germline V gene sequence: CDR1 SGDLS, CDR2 YYNGEE. The CDR3 loop reads CASSVTGGDGETQYF. The CDR3 DNA follows: TGTGCCAGCAGCGTAACCGGAGGGGACGGAGAGACCCAGTACTTC.

The chain recombines TRBV27 with TRBJ1-5; D is unclear. Trimming shortened V by 2 bases and J by 6 bases, and 8 bases separated the two germline ends. Germline lookup yields CDR1 MNHEY and CDR2 SMNVEV (reference sequence). The CDR3 loop spans 13 amino acids. The CDR3 region has the DNA TGTGCCAGCAGTTTAACGGGGAGTCAGCCCCAGCATTTT. Its protein product is CASSLTGSQPQHF.

Here the CDR3 DNA reads TGTGCCAGCAGTTTAGGGGCTAGCGGGGGCCACGAGCAGTACTTC. Translating it yields CASSLGASGGHEQYF. The V gene is TRBV28, the J gene TRBJ2-7; 10 bases line up with TRBD2. V trimming: 2 bases; J trimming: 5 bases; junction bases outside the gene matches: 6. The germline CDR1 and CDR2 sequences are MDHEN and SYDVKM. The CDR3 runs to 15 residues.

V and J are TRBV6-1 and TRBJ1-1; D might be TRBD1 (5 bases). The CDR3 contains 14 residues. Germline assignment: CDR1 MNHNS and CDR2 SASEGT. V lost 6 bases and J 0 bases, leaving 11 bases between the germline ends. The CDR3 coding sequence is TGTGCCAGCAGGAGCATAGGGGTGAACACTGAAGCTTTCTTT. Encoded protein: CASRSIGVNTEAFF.

This clone was detected only once. The V call is TRBV11-2, the J call TRBJ2-1, with D tentatively TRBD2 (7 bases). Per the germline V gene, CDR1 is SGHAT and CDR2 is FQNNGV. Trimming left V 7 bases short and J 2 bases short, with 18 bases between. The CDR3 loop spans 16 amino acids. This CDR3 reads CASILTGGGPYNEQFF. CDR3 DNA: TGTGCCAGCATCCTGACTGGGGGGGGCCCCTACAATGAGCAGTTCTTC. Full variable domain (missing parts from reference TRBV11-2 and TRBJ2-1): EAGVAQSPRYKIIEKRQSVAFWCNPISGHATLYWYQQILGQGPKLLIQFQNNGVVDDSQLPKDRFSAERLKGVDSTLKIQPAKLEDSAVYLCASILTGGGPYNEQFFGPGTRLTVL.

The rearrangement uses TRBV11-3 and TRBJ2-2, with no clear D. V lost 1 base, J lost 1 base, and 13 bases lay in between. The CDR3 runs 17 residues. The germline V gene has CDR1 SGHNT and CDR2 YENEEA. The CDR3 protein is CASSLGLHLGNTGELFF. The CDR3 DNA follows: TGTGCCAGCAGCTTAGGGCTCCATTTGGGGAACACCGGGGAGCTGTTTTTT. Drawing the rest from reference TRBV11-3 and TRBJ2-2, the complete variable domain is EAGVVQSPRYKIIEKKQPVAFWCNPISGHNTLYWYLQNLGQGPELLIRYENEEAVDDSQLPKDRFSAERLKGVDSTLKIQPAELGDSAVYLCASSLGLHLGNTGELFFGEGSRLTVL.

The chain links TRBV28 to TRBJ1-4; D is unclear. V was cut by 3 bases and J by 12 bases, with 8 bases left in between. The CDR3 loop spans 11 amino acids. Germline V lookup: CDR1 MDHEN, CDR2 SYDVKM. The CDR3 protein is CASSLRYELFF. Written as DNA, the CDR3 is TGTGCCAGCAGTTTGAGGTACGAACTGTTTTTT. Full variable domain (rest looked up from reference TRBV28 and TRBJ1-4): DVKVTQSSRYLVKRTGEKVFLECVQDMDHENMFWYRQDPGLGLRLIYFSYDVKMKEKGDIPEGYSVSREKKERFSLILESASTNQTSMYLCASSLRYELFFGSGTQLSVL.

J is TRBJ2-3 and V is TRBV7-8; D is tentatively TRBD1 or TRBD2 (6 bases each). Germline V gene lookup returns CDR1 SGHVS and CDR2 FQNEAQ. V was trimmed by 8 bases and J by 4 bases, leaving 13 bases between them. The CDR3 has 13 amino acids. Here the CDR3 DNA reads TGTGCCAGCGCTTGGGGGGCGGCAGATACGCAGTATTTT. This sequence encodes CASAWGAADTQYF.

This rearrangement joins TRBV7-2 to TRBJ1-3; 10 bases are a match to TRBD1. This CDR3 has 17 residues. In germline, CDR1 is SGHTA, CDR2 FQGNSA. The ends lost 4 bases at V and 0 bases at J; junction bases unmatched: 6. CDR3 amino acids: CASSYRQGAYSGNTIYF. The DNA for the CDR3 is TGTGCCAGCAGCTACCGACAGGGGGCTTACTCTGGAAACACCATATATTTT.

This chain joins TRBV4-1 and TRBJ1-6; TRBD1 might be the D (5 bases). This CDR3 region has 16 residues. Germline V gene data show CDR1 as MGHRA and CDR2 as YSYEKL. Trimming left V 1 base short and J 5 bases short, with 12 bases between. The CDR3 DNA sequence: TGCGCCAGCAGCCAAGGGGACGGAAAGAATAATTCACCCCTCCACTTT. This codes for CASSQGDGKNNSPLHF.

V and J are TRBV7-6 and TRBJ2-3, with D unresolved. V was cut by 5 bases and J by 5 bases, with 8 bases left in between. The germline V gene has CDR1 SGHVS and CDR2 FNYEAQ. The length of the CDR3 is 12 residues. For the CDR3, the DNA is TGTGCCAGCAGCCTCCCCGGAGATACGCAGTATTTT. It encodes CASSLPGDTQYF. The variable domain in full, with the rest retrieved from reference TRBV7-6 and TRBJ2-3, is GAGVSQSPRYKVTKRGQDVALRCDPISGHVSLYWYRQALGQGPEFLTYFNYEAQQDKSGLPNDRFSAERPEGSISTLTIQRTEQRDSAMYRCASSLPGDTQYFGPGTRLTVL.

The V gene is TRBV11-2, the J gene TRBJ2-7; 9 bases match TRBD2. Germline trimming cut 6 bases from V and 2 bases from J; bases unmatched to any gene: 8. Germline lookup yields CDR1 SGHAT and CDR2 FQNNGV. The CDR3 is 15 residues long. The CDR3 DNA reads TGTGCCAGCAGAGCACTAGCGGGCGTCCCCTACGAGCAGTACTTC. Its protein is CASRALAGVPYEQYF.

The chain's CDR3 is CASSSLGMVNTEAFF. The CDR3 DNA sequence: TGTGCCAGCAGCTCCCTCGGGATGGTGAACACTGAAGCTTTCTTT. The rearrangement links TRBV7-9 to TRBJ1-1; no clear D gene. This CDR3 has 15 residues. V gave up 4 bases and J gave up 0 bases, with 12 bases separating them. The V gene's germline CDR1 is SEHNR and CDR2 FQNEAQ (reference sequence).

This chain connects TRBV5-8 to TRBJ1-2, with 8 nucleotides matching TRBD1. After removal of 1 base from V and 3 bases from J, the junction contained 2 bases not matched to a gene. CDR3 length: 14 residues. Germline V CDR1 and CDR2: SGHTS, YDEGEE. The CDR3 DNA sequence: TGTGCCAGCAGCTTGCCGGGACAGGACTATGGCTACACCTTC. It codes for CASSLPGQDYGYTF.

The rearrangement uses TRBV2 and TRBJ2-3; 12 positions agree with TRBD2. With 5 bases clipped from V and 1 base from J, the junction kept 7 bases outside the gene matches. Germline V lookup: CDR1 SNHLY, CDR2 FYNNEI. There are 17 residues in the CDR3. The CDR3 sequence: CASSSSGGAGGTDTQYF. The CDR3 coding sequence is TGTGCCAGCAGTTCTAGCGGGGGGGCCGGGGGCACAGATACGCAGTATTTT.

V is TRBV19 and J is TRBJ2-2; tentative D call: TRBD2 (6 bases). CDR3 size: 15 residues. CDR1 and CDR2 (germline): LNHDA, SQIVND (reference sequence). Trimming cost V 1 base and J 4 bases, with 10 bases left between them. CDR3 sequence reads: CASSIGGVRTGELFF. DNA for the CDR3: TGTGCCAGTAGTATAGGGGGGGTACGCACCGGGGAGCTGTTTTTT.

As DNA, the CDR3 is TGTGCTAGTGGTTTGGTCGCTAGCGGGGGGGCCGTCCACGAGCAGTACTTC. Translated, it gives CASGLVASGGAVHEQYF. The chain joins TRBV12-5 to TRBJ2-7, with 12 bases aligning to TRBD2. CDR3 length equals 17 residues. Germline CDR1 LGHNT, CDR2 FRNRAP. Trimming took 0 bases from V and 5 from J; bases not matched to a gene: 8.

The chain has TRBV11-3 and TRBJ2-1, with D unclear. CDR3 size: 13 residues. In germline, CDR1 is SGHNT, CDR2 YENEEA. V lost 3 bases to trimming and J lost 3 bases, with 6 bases between them. CDR3 protein: CASSLGFYNEQFF. In DNA, the CDR3 is TGTGCCAGCAGCTTGGGGTTCTACAATGAGCAGTTCTTC.

This chain connects TRBV6-1 to TRBJ2-5; 7 bases match TRBD1. V lost 0 bases, J lost 5 bases, and 6 bases stayed unmatched. Germline loops: CDR1 MNHNS, CDR2 SASEGT. This CDR3 has 15 amino acids. CDR3 loop: CASSEALGGGETQYF. CDR3 nucleotides: TGTGCCAGCAGTGAAGCCTTAGGGGGCGGCGAGACCCAGTACTTC.

This clone showed up just once. This chain joins TRBV19 and TRBJ1-5; a possible D gene is TRBD1 (5 bases). Deletions cut 2 bases from V and 0 bases from J, with 14 bases between. The V gene's germline CDR1 is LNHDA and CDR2 SQIVND (reference sequence). The CDR3 loop spans 17 amino acids. CDR3 sequence: CASSIRREVLSNQPQHF. The DNA for the CDR3 is TGTGCCAGTAGTATACGCAGGGAAGTACTTAGCAATCAGCCCCAGCATTTT.

This clone was recorded a few times. The J gene is TRBJ1-1, the V gene TRBV19, with a tentative D call TRBD1 (5 bases). Germline V gene sequence: CDR1 LNHDA, CDR2 SQIVND (reference sequence). Trimming left V 7 bases short and J 1 base short, with 10 bases between. This CDR3 contains 13 residues. The CDR3 loop reads CASTRGWNTEAFF. The DNA for the CDR3 is TGTGCCAGTACAAGGGGATGGAACACTGAAGCTTTCTTT.

This clone is a singleton in its sample. The chain uses TRBV7-9 and TRBJ1-3, with D unresolved. The V end lost 1 base, the J end lost 2 bases, and 12 bases lay between the germline ends. This CDR3 is 16 amino acids long. The germline V gene encodes CDR1 SEHNR and CDR2 FQNEAQ (reference sequence). CDR3 nucleotides: TGTGCCAGCAGCTTAGTCCCGGCTCCAGCTGGAAACACCATATATTTT. It is translated as CASSLVPAPAGNTIYF.

This rearrangement joins TRBV15 to TRBJ2-3; possible D gene TRBD2, 6 bases. The V end lost 1 base, the J end lost 0 bases, and 11 bases lay between the germline ends. In germline, CDR1 is LNHNV, CDR2 YYDKDF (reference sequence). The CDR3 is 16 residues long. DNA for the CDR3: TGTGCCACCAGCAGAGGACTAGACTCTAGCACAGATACGCAGTATTTT. Amino acid sequence: CATSRGLDSSTDTQYF.

The chain couples TRBV10-3 to TRBJ2-5, with TRBD2 identical over 8 bases. CDR3 length: 14 amino acids. Germline-derived CDR1 and CDR2 are ENHRY and SYGVKD. J lost 2 bases, V lost 4 bases, and 3 bases had no gene match. The CDR3 DNA is TGTGCCATCAGTGGGTCTAGCGGGCAAGAGACCCAGTACTTC. Its translation: CAISGSSGQETQYF.